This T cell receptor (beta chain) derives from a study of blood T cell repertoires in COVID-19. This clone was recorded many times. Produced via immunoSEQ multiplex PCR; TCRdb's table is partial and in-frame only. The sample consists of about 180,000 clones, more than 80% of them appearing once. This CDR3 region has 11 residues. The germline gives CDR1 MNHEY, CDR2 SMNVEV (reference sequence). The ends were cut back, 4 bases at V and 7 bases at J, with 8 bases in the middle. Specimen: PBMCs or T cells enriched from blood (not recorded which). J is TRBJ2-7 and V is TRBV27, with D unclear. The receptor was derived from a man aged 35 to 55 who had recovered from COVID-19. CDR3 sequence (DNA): TGTGCCAGCAGTTCCAGACTTGAGCAGTACTTC. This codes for CASSSRLEQYF.